The T cell receptor (beta chain) under discussion was sequenced for a study of OX40 agonist ivuxolimab in advanced cancers. Measured with immunoSEQ multiplex PCR; TCRdb has only the in-frame clones, and not every one. The sample holds about 58,000 clones, roughly nine tenths seen once. V shed 8 bases and J 0 bases; nucleotides not matched to a gene: 8. CDR3 length: 15 residues. The germline V gene encodes CDR1 SNHLY and CDR2 FYNNEI. The gene calls are TRBV2 and TRBJ1-1, with 8 bases identical to TRBD1. Sequencing was performed on CD4+ or CD8+ T cells sorted from blood, taken in a trial of the OX40 agonist ivuxolimab. The TCR originated in an adult with an advanced solid tumor such as melanoma, head and neck, liver or kidney cancer. The CDR3 DNA follows: TGTGCCAGCCCTAGACGGACAGGGTTGAACACTGAAGCTTTCTTT. Amino acid sequence: CASPRRTGLNTEAFF.